These 2 T cell receptor beta chains came from one sample sequenced in a study of identical twins. One entry per CDR3 protein, called by TCRdb with MiXCR from the 5' RACE reads. This sample has about 550,000 distinct CDR3 sequences, with about 22% found just once. This sample also belongs to another study, concerning yellow fever vaccine responses in identical twins.

Input material: CD4+ T cells sorted from blood. These receptors were taken from a woman aged 18-29 years in good health.

This chain uses TRBV2 with TRBJ2-7; a weak D match, TRBD1 (6 bases). CDR1 and CDR2 (germline): SNHLY, FYNNEI. The CDR3 consists of 14 residues. Trimming removed 6 bases at V and 5 bases at J, with 17 bases between. Here the CDR3 reads CASRYGGGLNEQYF. The CDR3 DNA follows: TGTGCCAGCAGATATGGTGGGGGCCTGAACGAGCAGTACTTC.

This clonotype occurred once. The chain joins TRBV20-1 to TRBJ1-1, with D possibly matching TRBD1 (5 bases). Germline V gene lookup returns CDR1 DFQATT and CDR2 SNEGSKA (reference sequence). This CDR3 has 11 residues. The V gene lost 3 bases and the J gene lost 6 bases, with 8 bases spanning the gap. The CDR3 sequence is CSASKGAEAFF. As DNA, the CDR3 is TGCAGTGCTAGTAAAGGGGCTGAAGCTTTCTTT.